This is a list of T cell receptor beta chains from one sample in a study of early T cells in non-severe SARS-CoV-2 infection. TCRdb reprocessed the 5' RACE reads with MiXCR, giving one entry per CDR3 protein. The table shows 80,000 to 95,000 distinct CDR3 sequences, with roughly 15% occurring only once. Input material: whole blood. The receptor source for this set is an adult who was a healthcare worker with PCR-confirmed SARS-CoV-2 infection or an uninfected control (not recorded which). Both conserved end residues are part of each CDR3. A D gene is named only where the DNA matches it firmly. Not every row has a clone size; where given, it reads once, few, many or a size class.

>NA|TRBJ1-3|TRBV29-1|NA
TGCAGCGCCCGGACAGCCGGAAACACCATATATTTT
CSARTAGNTIYF
>TRBD1|TRBJ1-1|TRBV7-6|few
TGTGCCAGCAGCCCCCGGGGGGACAGGGTGACTGAAGCTTTCTTT
CASSPRGDRVTEAFF
>NA|TRBJ1-1|TRBV20-1|NA
TGCAGTGCCAAGGTTGTCACTGAAGCTTTCTTT
CSAKVVTEAFF
>TRBD2|TRBJ2-5|TRBV6-6|many
TGTGCCACCTCCGGGGGGGAGACCCAGTACTTC
CATSGGETQYF
>NA|TRBJ2-7|TRBV27|NA
TGTGCCAGCAGTTTATCTGTTGGGGCCGGGACTGGCACCTACGAGCAGTACTTC
CASSLSVGAGTGTYEQYF
>NA|TRBJ2-3|TRBV11-2|NA
TGTGCCAGCAGCGAGAGCGGAAGGTCAGCGGATACGCAGTATTTT
CASSESGRSADTQYF
>TRBD2|TRBJ2-3|TRBV4-3|many
TGCGCCAGCAGCCAAGGAGCGGGGGGGCCGTCGAGTTATACGCAGTATTTT
CASSQGAGGPSSYTQYF
>TRBD1|TRBJ2-7|TRBV12-3/TRBV12-4|few
TGTGCCAGCAGCCTCGGACAGGAGCGCTACGAGCAGTACTTC
CASSLGQERYEQYF
>TRBD2|TRBJ2-1|TRBV20-1|few
TGCAGTGTCACGGGGGTAGCGGGTTACAATGAGCAGTTCTTC
CSVTGVAGYNEQFF
>NA|TRBJ2-6|TRBV12-3/TRBV12-4|few
TGTGCCAGCAGGTCAGGGGATACCGGGGCCAACGTCCTGACTTTC
CASRSGDTGANVLTF
>TRBD1|TRBJ2-7|TRBV2|NA
TGTGCCAGCAGGAGGACAGGGGTCTACGAGCAGTACTTC
CASRRTGVYEQYF
>NA|TRBJ1-4|TRBV5-6|many
TGTGCCAGCAGCTTTCCAACCCAAGCAGAAAAACTGTTTTTT
CASSFPTQAEKLFF
>TRBD1|TRBJ2-5|TRBV7-9|NA
TGTGCCAGCAGCTGGACAGGGGGAAAGTCTCAAGAGACCCAGTACTTC
CASSWTGGKSQETQYF
>NA|TRBJ1-3|TRBV29-1|NA
TGCAGCGTTGTTGGGACGCCGGTTGGCACCATATATTTT
CSVVGTPVGTIYF
>NA|TRBJ1-1|TRBV6-6|many
TGTGCCAGCAGTTATACAGGGATACGAAGCACTGAAGCTTTCTTT
CASSYTGIRSTEAFF
>TRBD1|TRBJ2-7|TRBV20-1|NA
TGCAGTGCTAGAGGACAGGGGGCCTTCGAGCAGTACTTC
CSARGQGAFEQYF
>NA|TRBJ2-7|TRBV6-1|few
TGTGCCAGCAGTGGACTGACGGGACGCTACGAGCAGTACTTC
CASSGLTGRYEQYF
>NA|TRBJ2-2|TRBV15|NA
TGTGCCACCAGCAGAGCAGGCGTCAGAGCCGCCATCGTCGGGGAGCTGTTTTTT
CATSRAGVRAAIVGELFF
>NA|TRBJ2-2|TRBV6-2/TRBV6-3|few
TGTGCCAGCAGTTACAGACATACCGGGGAGCTGTTTTTT
CASSYRHTGELFF
>NA|TRBJ2-3|TRBV6-5|many
TGTGCCAGCAGTTACTCGACGGCAGATACGCAGTATTTT
CASSYSTADTQYF
>NA|TRBJ2-7|TRBV20-1|NA
TGCAGTGCTAGTCTAAACTTGATCCGGATGGGGGACGCCGGCCTGCAGTACTTC
CSASLNLIRMGDAGLQYF
>NA|TRBJ2-3|TRBV9|NA
TGTGCCAGCAGCGTAATGGGCACAGATACGCAGTATTTT
CASSVMGTDTQYF
>TRBD1|TRBJ2-5|TRBV11-3|many
TGTGCCAGCATCCCGGACAGGGCCGACCTTCAAGAGACCCAGTACTTC
CASIPDRADLQETQYF
>NA|TRBJ1-5|TRBV12-3/TRBV12-4|NA
TGTGCCAGCAGTGGGGCCCATCAGCCCCGGCATTTT
CASSGAHQPRHF
>NA|TRBJ1-5|TRBV18|few
TGTGCCAGCTCACCGGTTATTGGTAATCAGCCCCAGCATTTT
CASSPVIGNQPQHF
>NA|TRBJ1-1|TRBV5-1|many
TGCGCCAGCAGCTGGGCAGGGCCGATGAACACTGAAGCTTTCTTT
CASSWAGPMNTEAFF